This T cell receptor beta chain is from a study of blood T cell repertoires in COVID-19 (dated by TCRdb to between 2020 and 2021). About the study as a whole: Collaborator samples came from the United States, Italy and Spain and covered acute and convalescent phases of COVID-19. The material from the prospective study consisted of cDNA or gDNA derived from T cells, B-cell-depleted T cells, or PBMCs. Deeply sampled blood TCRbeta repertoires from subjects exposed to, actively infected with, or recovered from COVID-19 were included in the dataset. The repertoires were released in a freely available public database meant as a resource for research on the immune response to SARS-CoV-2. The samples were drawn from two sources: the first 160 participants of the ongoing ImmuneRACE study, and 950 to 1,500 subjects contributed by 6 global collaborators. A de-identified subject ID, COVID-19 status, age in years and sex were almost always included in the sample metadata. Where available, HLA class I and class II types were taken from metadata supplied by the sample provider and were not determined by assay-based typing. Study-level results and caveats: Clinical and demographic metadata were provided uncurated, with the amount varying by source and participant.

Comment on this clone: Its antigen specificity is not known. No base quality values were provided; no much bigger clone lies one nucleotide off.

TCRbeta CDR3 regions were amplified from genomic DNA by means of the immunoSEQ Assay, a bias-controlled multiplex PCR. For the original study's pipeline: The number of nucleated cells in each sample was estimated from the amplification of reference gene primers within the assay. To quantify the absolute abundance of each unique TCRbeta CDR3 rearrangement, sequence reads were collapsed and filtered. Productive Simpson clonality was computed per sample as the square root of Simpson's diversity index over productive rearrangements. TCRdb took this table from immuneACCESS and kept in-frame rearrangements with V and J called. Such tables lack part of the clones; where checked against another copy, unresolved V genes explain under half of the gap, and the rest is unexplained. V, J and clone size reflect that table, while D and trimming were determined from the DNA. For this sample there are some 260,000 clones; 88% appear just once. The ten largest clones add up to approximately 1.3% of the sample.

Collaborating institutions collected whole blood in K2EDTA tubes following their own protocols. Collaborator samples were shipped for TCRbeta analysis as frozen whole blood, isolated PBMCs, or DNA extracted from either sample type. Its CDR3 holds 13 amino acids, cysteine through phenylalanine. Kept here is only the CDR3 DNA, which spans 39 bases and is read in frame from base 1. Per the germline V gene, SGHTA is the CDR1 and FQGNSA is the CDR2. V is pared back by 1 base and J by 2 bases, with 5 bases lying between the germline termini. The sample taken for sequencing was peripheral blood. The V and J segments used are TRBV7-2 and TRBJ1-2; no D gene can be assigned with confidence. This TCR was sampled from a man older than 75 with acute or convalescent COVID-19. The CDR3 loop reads CASSLDKNYGYTF. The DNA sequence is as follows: TGTGCCAGCAGCTTAGACAAGAACTATGGCTACACCTTC.